This T cell receptor (beta chain) is drawn from a study of blood T cell repertoires in COVID-19. The wider study: COVID-19 samples from acute and convalescent phases originated in the United States, Italy and Spain. T cells, B-cell-depleted T cells, or PBMCs supplied cDNA or gDNA.

In the original analysis: Estimated nucleated cell counts came from reference gene primer amplification. Clones were sequenced by immunoSEQ multiplex PCR, and TCRdb holds only the in-frame ones, with some missing. V and J calls and clone size are copied from that table; D and trimming were computed from the DNA. The table lists 95,000 or so clones, around 80% of them singletons. This clonotype was sampled from a human donor in a cohort sampled during active COVID-19. Source material: peripheral blood.

CDR3 loop: CASGDRMRQYF. The CDR3 bases are TGTGCCAGCGGGGACAGGATGAGGCAGTACTTC. The V call is TRBV28, the J call TRBJ2-7; 8 bases fit TRBD1. Per the germline V gene, CDR1 is MDHEN and CDR2 is SYDVKM. CDR3 length: 11 amino acids. V dropped 8 bases and J dropped 9; count of bases not matched to a gene: 6.